The 28 T cell receptor beta chains below come from one sample, sequenced in a study of blood T cell repertoires in COVID-19 (TCRdb year 2020). The library was prepared using the immunoSEQ multiplex PCR assay. The source is immuneACCESS, and TCRdb retained only in-frame sequences with V and J called. Part of the clones is not carried over; for the studies checked, unresolved V genes explain less than half of this, and the remainder is unexplained. A total of some 140,000 clones appear in this sample, roughly 88% of them only once. The biggest ten clones account for under 0.8% of the sample. Sequencing was performed on peripheral blood. These TCRs come from a man in his sixties with COVID-19, enrolled during active disease.

For the CDR3, the DNA is TGTGCCAGCAGCGTGGGAGTTGCAGGTAGCGGGGGCGGGGAGACCCAGTACTTC. Its protein is CASSVGVAGSGGGETQYF. The chain has TRBV9 and TRBJ2-5; 9 bases align to TRBD2. The V gene end was trimmed by 2 bases and the J gene end by 5 bases; junction bases not matched to a gene: 16. The CDR3 runs to 18 residues. Germline V gene sequence: CDR1 SGDLS, CDR2 YYNGEE.

This clone was seen a few times. The chain links TRBV18 to TRBJ2-2, with D perhaps TRBD2 (5 bases). The CDR3 has 17 residues. V dropped 6 bases and J dropped 0 bases, with 17 bases sitting between them. Germline V gives CDR1 KGHSH, CDR2 LQKENI. The CDR3 sequence is CASSKGGSRTNTGELFF. Here the CDR3 DNA reads TGTGCCAGCTCTAAGGGTGGGAGCAGGACGAACACCGGGGAGCTGTTTTTT.

The chain links TRBV7-9 to TRBJ1-3; D uncertain. V was shortened by 1 base and J by 4 bases, with 11 bases between the two germline ends. CDR3 length equals 15 residues. Germline lookup yields CDR1 SEHNR and CDR2 FQNEAQ (reference sequence). CDR3 loop: CASSLVTEWGNTIYF. The CDR3, as DNA: TGTGCCAGCAGCTTAGTAACTGAGTGGGGAAACACCATATATTTT.

V and J are TRBV28 and TRBJ1-2; D unresolved. This CDR3 has 14 amino acids. Trimming shortened V by 2 bases and J by 7 bases, and 14 bases separated the two germline ends. Germline V lookup: CDR1 MDHEN, CDR2 SYDVKM. CDR3 coding DNA: TGTGCCAGCAGTTTAAGGTTGGTGGGGAGTGGCTACACCTTC. Its translation is CASSLRLVGSGYTF.

The chain combines TRBV6-1 with TRBJ1-5, with D possibly being TRBD1 (6 bases). The CDR3 length is 15 residues. V shed 2 bases and J shed 6 bases, with 14 bases lying between them. Germline values: CDR1 MNHNS, CDR2 SASEGT. CDR3 loop: CASSEIGGATQPQHF. The CDR3 coding sequence is TGTGCCAGCAGTGAAATTGGGGGGGCGACTCAGCCCCAGCATTTT.

This chain uses TRBV6-2 or TRBV6-3 with TRBJ2-7, with TRBD2 identical over 11 bases. Germline values: CDR1 MNHEY, CDR2 SVGEGT. This CDR3 is 18 amino acids long. V shed 2 bases, J shed 2 bases, and the junction held 11 bases outside the gene matches. The DNA for the CDR3 is TGTGCCAGCAGTTACGGTTTCGGGCTAGCGGGAGGTACCTACGAGCAGTACTTC. Translation: CASSYGFGLAGGTYEQYF.

This clone came up once. The chain joins TRBV27 to TRBJ1-5, with D tentatively TRBD1 (6 bases). Germline lookup yields CDR1 MNHEY and CDR2 SMNVEV (reference sequence). This CDR3 is built from 14 residues. V was trimmed by 2 bases and J by 6 bases, leaving 11 bases between them. CDR3: CASSLNRAGQPQHF. The CDR3 DNA reads as TGTGCCAGCAGTTTAAACAGGGCTGGTCAGCCCCAGCATTTT.

The chain combines TRBV12-3 or TRBV12-4 with TRBJ1-3; D call uncertain. This CDR3 region has 11 residues. Trimming left V 8 bases short and J 1 base short, with 3 bases between. The CDR3 region is CASLSGNTIYF. CDR3 in DNA: TGTGCCAGCCTTTCTGGAAACACCATATATTTT.

The chain carries TRBV6-5 and TRBJ2-3, with D unclear. The V and J ends lost 6 bases and 2 bases respectively, with 9 bases between them. Germline V lookup: CDR1 MNHEY, CDR2 SVGAGI. The CDR3 is made up of 13 amino acids. This CDR3 reads CASSSADTDTQYF. The CDR3 coding sequence is TGTGCCAGCAGCTCTGCGGACACAGATACGCAGTATTTT.

The chain uses TRBV25-1 and TRBJ1-2, with TRBD1 matching 7 bases. Trimming removed 1 base from V and 5 bases from J; junction bases left unmatched: 7. The CDR3 length is 15 residues. CDR1 and CDR2 from the germline V gene are MGHDK and SYGVNS. DNA of the CDR3: TGTGCCAGCAGTGAATCGACAGGGATTCCATATGGCTACACCTTC. This encodes CASSESTGIPYGYTF.

This clone has a handful of counts. The rearrangement joins TRBV7-6 to TRBJ2-1; the match to TRBD1 covers 10 bases. V gave up 5 bases and J gave up 3 bases; unmatched junction bases: 4. The germline gives CDR1 SGHVS, CDR2 FNYEAQ. This CDR3 region has 15 residues. In DNA, the CDR3 is TGTGCCAGCAGCCTAGGACAGGGGGTCTACAATGAGCAGTTCTTC. Its translation is CASSLGQGVYNEQFF.

The chain combines TRBV7-9 with TRBJ1-2; D uncertain. V was cut by 7 bases and J by 0 bases, with 15 bases left in between. CDR1 and CDR2 (germline): SEHNR, FQNEAQ (reference sequence). CDR3 size: 15 residues. The CDR3 region has the DNA TGTGCCAGCACCCCTCCGGGGATAGCTAACTATGGCTACACCTTC. It translates to CASTPPGIANYGYTF.

The chain links TRBV9 to TRBJ1-5; 9 bases line up with TRBD1. J lost 7 bases, V lost 3 bases, and 5 bases had no gene match. The CDR3 is 14 residues long. Germline loops: CDR1 SGDLS, CDR2 YYNGEE. The CDR3: CASSEGQGGQPQHF. CDR3 DNA: TGTGCCAGCAGCGAGGGACAGGGAGGCCAGCCCCAGCATTTT.

This chain connects TRBV9 to TRBJ2-1; 10 bases are shared with TRBD1. CDR3 length equals 15 residues. Germline V lookup: CDR1 SGDLS, CDR2 YYNGEE. V shed 0 bases, J shed 4 bases, and the junction held 1 base outside the gene matches. The CDR3 DNA sequence: TGTGCCAGCAGCGTAGGGACAGGGGGGTACAATGAGCAGTTCTTC. This sequence encodes CASSVGTGGYNEQFF.

V gene TRBV27 combines with J gene TRBJ2-7; tentative D call: TRBD1 (6 bases). V was trimmed by 7 bases and J by 2 bases, leaving 18 bases between them. The CDR3 consists of 15 residues. Germline V lookup: CDR1 MNHEY, CDR2 SMNVEV (reference sequence). For the CDR3, the DNA is TGTGCCAGCACCTCTTCCGGGACACTCCCCTACGAGCAGTACTTC. Protein: CASTSSGTLPYEQYF.

The table lists this clone with a few counts. The chain joins TRBV6-1 to TRBJ2-7; 10 bases line up with TRBD2. Germline V gene sequence: CDR1 MNHNS, CDR2 SASEGT. V dropped 3 bases and J dropped 1; count of bases not matched to a gene: 9. This CDR3 region has 17 residues. In DNA, the CDR3 is TGTGCCAGCAGTGACACATTAGGGACTAGCGCTTCCTACGAGCAGTACTTC. It yields the protein CASSDTLGTSASYEQYF.

This chain links TRBV7-2 with TRBJ1-6; 9 bases are shared with TRBD1. Germline V CDR1 and CDR2: SGHTA, FQGNSA. This CDR3 has 16 residues. The V and J ends lost 5 bases and 6 bases, in that order; junction bases with no gene match: 8. Here the CDR3 DNA reads TGTGCCAGCAGCCCGGGGACAGGGCTCGTTAATTCACCCCTCCACTTT. Protein sequence: CASSPGTGLVNSPLHF.

The chain recombines TRBV3-1 (or the pseudogene TRBV3-2) with TRBJ1-6; 7 bases are shared with TRBD1. Germline V gives CDR1 LGHDT, CDR2 YNNKEL (reference sequence). This CDR3 has 15 residues. Trimming cost V 1 base and J 9 bases; bases outside gene matches: 6. The chain's CDR3 is CASSQGGGMTSPLHF. The DNA for the CDR3 is TGTGCCAGCAGCCAAGGAGGGGGCATGACTTCACCCCTCCACTTT.

This chain uses TRBV28 with TRBJ1-3; D gene ambiguous. The CDR3 has 12 amino acids. The V and J ends lost 10 bases and 4 bases respectively, with 11 bases between them. Germline values: CDR1 MDHEN, CDR2 SYDVKM. CDR3 sequence reads: CATTTGGNTIYF. The CDR3 nucleotides are TGTGCCACCACGACCGGGGGAAACACCATATATTTT.

V gene TRBV24-1 combines with J gene TRBJ2-2, with a possible D match to TRBD2 (6 bases). Trimming took 10 bases from V and 0 from J, leaving 17 bases between them. CDR1 KGHDR and CDR2 SFDVKD come from the germline V gene. There are 16 residues in the CDR3. CDR3 amino acids: CATRAQGTSNTGELFF. The CDR3 nucleotides read TGTGCCACGAGAGCGCAAGGGACTTCGAACACCGGGGAGCTGTTTTTT.

In this sample, this clone turned up a few times. This chain connects TRBV28 to TRBJ1-2, with D tentatively TRBD1 (5 bases). Between the trimmed V and J ends, which lost 3 bases and 8 bases, there was a span of 16 bases. The CDR3 has 14 residues. Germline V gene data show CDR1 as MDHEN and CDR2 as SYDVKM. The CDR3 loop is CASSFDPRVYGYTF. The CDR3 DNA sequence: TGTGCCAGCAGTTTTGATCCCAGGGTCTACGGCTACACCTTC.

The chain links TRBV5-4 to TRBJ2-1; possibly TRBD2 for D (5 bases). The CDR3 is 15 amino acids. V dropped 4 bases and J dropped 6 bases, with 17 bases sitting between them. CDR1 SGHNT and CDR2 YYREEE come from the germline V gene (reference sequence). CDR3 in DNA: TGTGCCAGCAGCCGCGTCAGCGGAGCGGTCAATGAGCAGTTCTTC. Translated, it gives CASSRVSGAVNEQFF.

The genes are TRBV19 and TRBJ1-1; D perhaps matches TRBD1 (5 bases). This CDR3 has 13 amino acids. CDR1 LNHDA and CDR2 SQIVND come from the germline V gene (reference sequence). V lost 3 bases to trimming and J lost 11 bases, with 16 bases between them. The CDR3 DNA reads as TGTGCCAGTAGTATCGTTGGGGCCCCCGGGGCTTTCTTT. It specifies CASSIVGAPGAFF.

This rearrangement joins TRBV5-8 to TRBJ2-7; TRBD2 matches at 10 bases. The CDR3 has 20 amino acids. After removal of 4 bases from V and 5 bases from J, the junction contained 24 bases not matched to a gene. Germline V gene sequence: CDR1 SGHTS, CDR2 YDEGEE. CDR3 sequence (DNA): TGTGCCAGCAGCCCGCGGAGGGGTAGCGGGAGGTCGTCCCGACCGGACGAGCAGTACTTC. Amino acids: CASSPRRGSGRSSRPDEQYF.

This chain's CDR3 is CASSLEGQGTDTQYF. CDR3 in DNA: TGTGCCAGCAGCTTGGAGGGACAGGGCACAGATACGCAGTATTTT. The chain combines TRBV5-5 with TRBJ2-3; 8 positions match TRBD1. CDR3 length: 15 amino acids. Germline values: CDR1 SGHKS, CDR2 YYEKEE (reference sequence). With 0 bases clipped from V and 1 base from J, the junction kept 1 base outside the gene matches.

This chain uses TRBV7-2 with TRBJ1-2; a possible D gene is TRBD1 (5 bases). Trimming pared 5 bases from V and 5 bases from J, leaving 15 bases between. This CDR3 has 14 amino acids. The germline gives CDR1 SGHTA, CDR2 FQGNSA. Written as DNA, the CDR3 is TGTGCCAGCAGCGCGAGTCAGGGATGGTATGGCTACACCTTC. Translating it yields CASSASQGWYGYTF.

This sequence joins TRBV6-5 and TRBJ2-1, with TRBD1 as a possible D gene (5 bases). The CDR3 loop spans 15 amino acids. Germline CDR1 MNHEY, CDR2 SVGAGI. Deletions cut 7 bases from V and 5 bases from J, with 18 bases between. The CDR3 here is CASTPLGVENNEQFF. The CDR3 region has the DNA TGTGCCAGCACCCCGCTAGGGGTAGAAAACAATGAGCAGTTCTTC.

The CDR3 loop is CSVGGGAPGRGELFF. CDR3 DNA: TGCAGCGTTGGTGGGGGGGCGCCGGGACGCGGGGAGCTGTTTTTT. The gene calls are TRBV29-1 and TRBJ2-2, with D possibly being TRBD2 (7 bases). The germline CDR1 and CDR2 sequences are SQVTM and ANQGSEA. The CDR3 extends over 15 amino acids. V shed 4 bases and J shed 7 bases, with 19 bases lying between them.